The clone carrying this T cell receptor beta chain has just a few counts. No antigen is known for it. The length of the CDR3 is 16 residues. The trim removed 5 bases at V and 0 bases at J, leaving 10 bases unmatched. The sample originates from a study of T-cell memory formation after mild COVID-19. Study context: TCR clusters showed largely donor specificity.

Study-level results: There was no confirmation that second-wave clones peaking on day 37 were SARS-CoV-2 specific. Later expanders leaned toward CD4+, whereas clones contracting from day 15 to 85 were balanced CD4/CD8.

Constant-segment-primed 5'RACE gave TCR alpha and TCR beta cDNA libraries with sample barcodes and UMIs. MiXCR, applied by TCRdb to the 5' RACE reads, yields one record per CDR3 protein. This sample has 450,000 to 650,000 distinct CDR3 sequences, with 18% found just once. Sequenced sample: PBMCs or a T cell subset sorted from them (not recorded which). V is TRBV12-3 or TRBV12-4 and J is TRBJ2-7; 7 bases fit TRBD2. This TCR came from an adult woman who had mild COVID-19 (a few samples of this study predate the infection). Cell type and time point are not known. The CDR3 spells CASSLTYRTSSYEQYF. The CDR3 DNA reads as TGTGCCAGCAGTCTCACCTATAGGACTAGCTCCTACGAGCAGTACTTC.